The 5 T cell receptor beta chains listed next were all sequenced from one sample in a study of siplizumab effects on memory and regulatory T cells (dated by TCRdb to 2018 to 2020). The library was made by the immunoSEQ multiplex PCR assay. TCRdb limited this immuneACCESS table to in-frame rearrangements with V and J called. A share of clones is missing; checked studies link under half to unresolved V genes, and the rest is unexplained. The table for this sample lists tens of thousands of clones; more than 85% of them were counted only once. The top ten hold about 40% of the sample. The sample comprised CD8+ T cells sorted from blood. The receptors shown here come from a human donor in good health.

This chain connects TRBV6-6 to TRBJ1-1, with 9 bases aligning to TRBD1. V shed 4 bases, J shed 7 bases, and the junction held 7 bases outside the gene matches. This CDR3 region has 14 residues. From germline, CDR1 is MNHNY and CDR2 SVGAGI (reference sequence). In DNA, the CDR3 is TGTGCCAGCAGTTCTCCCACAGGGGGCGGTGAAGCTTTCTTT. Its protein product is CASSSPTGGGEAFF.

This sequence joins TRBV7-8 and TRBJ2-7; 9 bases line up with TRBD2. The V gene's germline CDR1 is SGHVS and CDR2 FQNEAQ. The V and J ends lost 3 bases and 5 bases, in that order; junction bases with no gene match: 5. The CDR3 is 14 residues long. CDR3 DNA sequence: TGTGCCAGCAGCTTTGTAGCGGGAGAGAACGAGCAGTACTTC. This codes for CASSFVAGENEQYF.

V is TRBV2 and J is TRBJ1-2; weak D call: TRBD1 (5 bases). V gave up 11 bases and J gave up 2 bases, with 15 bases separating them. Germline loops: CDR1 SNHLY, CDR2 FYNNEI. The CDR3 spans 13 residues. The CDR3 sequence: CASGGGANYGYTF. The CDR3 nucleotides read TGTGCCTCAGGAGGAGGGGCGAACTATGGCTACACCTTC. Supplemented by reference TRBV2 and TRBJ1-2, the full variable domain reads EPEVTQTPSHQVTQMGQEVILRCVPISNHLYFYWYRQILGQKVEFLVSFYNNEISEKSEIFDDQFSVERPDGSNFTLKIRSTKLEDSAMYFCASGGGANYGYTFGSGTRLTVV.

The chain links TRBV15 to TRBJ2-3; D gene ambiguous. Per germline, CDR1 LNHNV and CDR2 YYDKDF (reference sequence). The CDR3 is made up of 17 amino acids. V was clipped by 0 bases and J by 2 bases, with 15 bases between them. CDR3 sequence (DNA): TGTGCCACCAGCAGAGATACGGGCGCAGAGTTCACAGATACGCAGTATTTT. This translates into CATSRDTGAEFTDTQYF.

This clone turned up a few times. This sequence joins TRBV28 and TRBJ2-5, with TRBD1 identical over 12 bases. Germline-derived CDR1 and CDR2 are MDHEN and SYDVKM. V trimming: 5 bases; J trimming: 4 bases; junction bases outside the gene matches: 5. The CDR3 has 15 residues. The CDR3 protein is CASSGGQGARETQYF. The DNA of the CDR3 is TGTGCCAGCAGTGGGGGACAGGGGGCGAGAGAGACCCAGTACTTC.